Included here is one T cell receptor beta chain sequence, with context. V trimming: 1 base; J trimming: 5 bases; junction bases outside the gene matches: 4. The CDR3 covers 15 residues. In germline, CDR1 is MDHEN, CDR2 SYDVKM. In the authors' methods: Nucleated cell number was recorded as an estimate derived from reference gene primer amplification. TCRdb's table, derived via immunoSEQ multiplex PCR, lists solely in-frame clones and lacks some. For V, J and clone size, that table is used; D and trimming come from the DNA. Among 150,000 to 180,000 clones listed, about 85% were seen once. This sample is part of a study of blood T cell repertoires in COVID-19. Overall study: Collection of acute and convalescent COVID-19 samples took place in the United States, Italy and Spain.

Seattle's cohort entered during active infection and was followed longitudinally. The sample was peripheral blood. The V call is TRBV28, the J call TRBJ2-2, with 7 bases identical to TRBD1. The source of this sequence is a man aged 55 to 70 with COVID-19, enrolled during active disease. The CDR3 sequence is CASSLYRGGTGELFF. In DNA, the CDR3 is TGTGCCAGCAGTTTATACAGGGGTGGAACCGGGGAGCTGTTTTTT.